The 32 T cell receptor beta chains listed next were all sequenced from one sample in a study of T cells in localized non-small cell lung cancer. This table comes from immunoSEQ multiplex PCR, and its TCRdb copy is limited to in-frame clones, with some not included. The profile covers 1,500 to 2,000 clones, with approximately 25% appearing a single time and approximately 13% taken by the ten largest. The input for sequencing was normal lung tissue next to the tumor, taken before any cancer treatment. These receptors were collected from a woman aged 35-75 years with stage II squamous cell lung carcinoma.

Within the sample, this clone is medium-sized. The CDR3 DNA reads as TGTGCCAGCGGTACAGGGCGGGGAGTTGACTATGGCTACACCTTC. It yields the protein CASGTGRGVDYGYTF. The rearrangement joins TRBV11-3 to TRBJ1-2; a weak D match, TRBD1 (6 bases). From germline, CDR1 is SGHNT and CDR2 YENEEA. CDR3 length: 15 residues. V was cut by 8 bases and J by 3 bases, with 19 bases left in between.

The rearrangement links TRBV30 to TRBJ1-2, with a possible D match to TRBD1 (5 bases). Deletions cut 7 bases from V and 4 bases from J, with 19 bases between. This CDR3 is 14 amino acids long. Germline V lookup: CDR1 GTSNPN, CDR2 SVGIG (reference sequence). The CDR3 DNA reads as TGTGCCTCCCCCAGTGCTTCAAGGGGCTATGGCTACACCTTC. This encodes CASPSASRGYGYTF.

This chain links TRBV29-1 with TRBJ2-5; 12 positions agree with TRBD2. The CDR3 sequence is 15 residues long. Unmatched junction bases numbered 14, after V lost 7 bases and J lost 8 bases. Germline CDR1 and CDR2: SQVTM and ANQGSEA. The DNA for the CDR3 is TGCAGCGGCGGGCTAGCGGGAGGGCTGGGGGGAACCCAGTACTTC. It yields the protein CSGGLAGGLGGTQYF.

Relative to its sample, this clone is medium-sized (0.01 to 0.1%). V is TRBV11-3 and J is TRBJ1-3, with D possibly TRBD1 on 6 matching bases. The length of the CDR3 is 15 residues. Trimming shortened V by 5 bases and J by 2 bases, and 13 bases separated the two germline ends. CDR1 and CDR2 from the germline V gene are SGHNT and YENEEA. The CDR3 sequence: CASSPGGLAGNTIYF. The CDR3 DNA is TGTGCCAGCAGCCCCGGGGGCTTGGCTGGAAACACCATATATTTT.

This clone was seen just once. The J gene is TRBJ2-1, the V gene TRBV15, with TRBD2 identical over 11 bases. The CDR3 spans 16 residues. V was pared by 3 bases and J by 6 bases, with 7 bases of the junction left unmatched. CDR1 LNHNV and CDR2 YYDKDF come from the germline V gene (reference sequence). The CDR3 reads CATSRGGLADSNEQFF. In nucleotides, the CDR3 is TGTGCCACCAGCAGGGGGGGACTAGCGGATTCCAATGAGCAGTTCTTC. Variable domain in full (rest from reference TRBV15 and TRBJ2-1): DAMVIQNPRYQVTQFGKPVTLSCSQTLNHNVMYWYQQKSSQAPKLLFHYYDKDFNNEADTPDNFQSRRPNTSFCFLDIRSPGLGDTAMYLCATSRGGLADSNEQFFGPGTRLTVL.

The chain joins TRBV14 to TRBJ2-1; 12 bases fit TRBD1. CDR3 length equals 17 residues. V trimming: 1 base; J trimming: 8 bases; junction bases outside the gene matches: 9. The germline CDR1 and CDR2 sequences are SGHDN and FVKESK. The CDR3 loop reads CASSQAGTGGGLDEQFF. Here the CDR3 DNA reads TGTGCCAGCAGCCAAGCCGGGACAGGGGGCGGGTTGGATGAGCAGTTCTTC.

The chain has TRBV19 and TRBJ2-1; 10 nucleotides agree with TRBD1. This CDR3 has 16 amino acids. V shed 4 bases and J 5 bases; nucleotides not matched to a gene: 8. Germline V lookup: CDR1 LNHDA, CDR2 SQIVND (reference sequence). The CDR3 region is CASSKSGTGVNNEQFF. The CDR3 DNA reads as TGTGCCAGTAGTAAATCCGGGACAGGGGTCAACAATGAGCAGTTCTTC.

By share, this clone counts as large. V gene TRBV6-8 combines with J gene TRBJ2-2; 7 nucleotides agree with TRBD2. The CDR3 sequence is 14 residues long. The germline CDR1 and CDR2 sequences are MNHGY and SAAAGT. V was pared by 10 bases and J by 6 bases, with 11 bases of the junction left unmatched. The CDR3 region has the DNA TGTGCCATCACATCAGGGAGCGGGGCCGGGGAGCTGTTTTTT. Translated, it gives CAITSGSGAGELFF.

In its sample, this clone was seen a few times. The rearrangement uses TRBV11-3 and TRBJ1-1; 9 bases fit TRBD1. Germline CDR1 and CDR2: SGHNT and YENEEA. The ends lost 5 bases at V and 6 bases at J; junction bases unmatched: 7. This CDR3 is 14 amino acids long. The CDR3 reads CASSRGQGTAEAFF. In DNA form, the CDR3 reads TGTGCCAGCAGCCGGGGACAGGGAACGGCTGAAGCTTTCTTT.

This CDR3 reads CASSPRQGNTEAFF. The CDR3 nucleotides read TGTGCCAGCAGCCCCCGACAGGGGAACACTGAAGCTTTCTTT. The rearrangement uses TRBV11-3 and TRBJ1-1, with 7 bases matching TRBD1. Losses at the gene ends were 5 bases for V and 1 base for J; bases not matched to a gene: 4. The CDR3 length is 14 residues. The germline V gene encodes CDR1 SGHNT and CDR2 YENEEA.

The chain carries TRBV11-3 and TRBJ2-7; TRBD2 aligns across 11 bases. Germline lookup yields CDR1 SGHNT and CDR2 YENEEA. The trim removed 5 bases at V and 4 bases at J, leaving 7 bases unmatched. The CDR3 totals 15 residues. The CDR3 region is CASSGTSGSSYEQYF. CDR3 bases: TGTGCCAGCAGCGGAACTAGCGGGAGCTCTTACGAGCAGTACTTC.

Relative to its sample, this clone is large (0.1 to 1%). CDR3 DNA sequence: TGTGCCAGCGGGCCTAGCGGGAGAGGAGATACGCAGTATTTT. Translated, it gives CASGPSGRGDTQYF. The chain carries TRBV9 and TRBJ2-3, with TRBD2 identical over 10 bases. The V gene's germline CDR1 is SGDLS and CDR2 YYNGEE. V was pared by 7 bases and J by 5 bases, with 7 bases of the junction left unmatched. CDR3 size: 14 residues.

In this sample, this clone turned up a few times. This chain joins TRBV6-9 and TRBJ1-3; D ambiguous. The V gene lost 11 bases and the J gene lost 0 bases, with 5 bases spanning the gap. Germline V gene sequence: CDR1 MNHGY, CDR2 SVAAGI. The CDR3 spans 11 residues. The CDR3 here is CAVFSGNTIYF. In DNA, the CDR3 is TGTGCCGTATTCTCTGGAAACACCATATATTTT.

J is TRBJ2-3 and V is TRBV19; D might be TRBD2 (6 bases). V was pared by 5 bases and J by 3 bases, with 18 bases between. CDR1 and CDR2 from the germline V gene are LNHDA and SQIVND (reference sequence). This CDR3 is 16 amino acids long. The CDR3 region has the DNA TGTGCCAGTAGTTCAAGACTAGTATTGCTTACAGATACGCAGTATTTT. This codes for CASSSRLVLLTDTQYF. Supplemented by reference TRBV19 and TRBJ2-3, the full variable domain reads DGGITQSPKYLFRKEGQNVTLSCEQNLNHDAMYWYRQDPGQGLRLIYYSQIVNDFQKGDIAEGYSVSREKKESFPLTVTSAQKNPTAFYLCASSSRLVLLTDTQYFGPGTRLTVL.

The gene calls are TRBV12-2 and TRBJ2-7; the table's TRBD1 call for D was not verified on the DNA. TRBV12-2 is a known pseudogene. The CDR3 spans 16 residues. CDR3 bases: TGTGCAAGTCGCTTAGAGATCGGACAGAATTCCTACGAGCAGTACTTC. Protein: CASRLEIGQNSYEQYF.

This clone has only a few counts. The rearrangement links TRBV11-3 to TRBJ2-5; TRBD1 might be the D (5 bases). Germline-derived CDR1 and CDR2 are SGHNT and YENEEA. The V gene lost 7 bases and the J gene lost 1 base, with 22 bases spanning the gap. This CDR3 comprises 17 residues. The CDR3 nucleotides are TGTGCCAGCACTCATGTCTGGGGCCTGCCGGGCCAAGAGACCCAGTACTTC. Amino acids: CASTHVWGLPGQETQYF.

This chain joins TRBV9 and TRBJ1-1; D not certain. The CDR3 consists of 13 residues. Trimming pared 3 bases from V and 1 base from J, leaving 7 bases between. Germline CDR1 reads SGDLS; CDR2 reads YYNGEE. The CDR3 protein is CASSAQKNTEAFF. DNA for the CDR3: TGTGCCAGCAGCGCCCAGAAGAACACTGAAGCTTTCTTT.

This chain links TRBV12-5 with TRBJ1-2; D uncertain. This CDR3 comprises 13 residues. Germline CDR1 and CDR2: LGHNT and FRNRAP. The CDR3 spells CASKVLNGYGYTF. CDR3 nucleotide sequence: TGTGCCAGCAAGGTTCTGAATGGCTATGGCTACACCTTC.

The chain joins TRBV30 to TRBJ1-2; D is unresolved. Trimming cost V 1 base and J 0 bases, with 12 bases left between them. The germline gives CDR1 GTSNPN, CDR2 SVGIG (reference sequence). This CDR3 has 15 residues. The CDR3 protein is CAWSGVVHSNYGYTF. CDR3 DNA: TGTGCCTGGAGTGGCGTGGTACATTCTAACTATGGCTACACCTTC.

There are a few counts of this clone. The CDR3 DNA reads as TGTGCCAGCACCAGGACAGGCTCCCCCCATGAGCAGTTCTTC. Amino acids: CASTRTGSPHEQFF. This sequence joins TRBV9 and TRBJ2-1; 7 bases are shared with TRBD1. In germline, CDR1 is SGDLS, CDR2 YYNGEE. Trimming took 6 bases from V and 8 from J; bases not matched to a gene: 11. CDR3 length: 14 amino acids.

This rearrangement joins TRBV23-1 to TRBJ1-1; the D gene is possibly TRBD1 (5 bases). TRBV23-1 qualifies as an ORF whose function is uncertain. Trimming stripped 6 bases from V and 1 base from J, with 9 bases between. The CDR3 has 13 amino acids. This CDR3 is CASSRGSNTEAFF. Here the CDR3 DNA reads TGCGCCAGCAGCCGGGGGTCGAACACTGAAGCTTTCTTT.

This clone has only a few counts. The V gene is TRBV6-8, the J gene TRBJ2-7; D may match TRBD1 or TRBD2 (5 bases each). Trimming stripped 8 bases from V and 3 bases from J, with 11 bases between. CDR3 size: 12 residues. The germline V gene has CDR1 MNHGY and CDR2 SAAAGT. The CDR3 is CASGTSRYEQYF. The CDR3 bases are TGTGCCAGCGGGACCAGCCGCTACGAGCAGTACTTC.

The chain links TRBV19 to TRBJ2-7; tentatively, D is TRBD1 or TRBD2 (5 bases each). V dropped 10 bases and J dropped 0 bases, with 10 bases sitting between them. Germline loops: CDR1 LNHDA, CDR2 SQIVND (reference sequence). This CDR3 spans 12 amino acids. The CDR3 reads CATRDLSYEQYF. Written as DNA, the CDR3 is TGTGCCACCCGGGACCTCTCCTACGAGCAGTACTTC.

The chain has TRBV28 and TRBJ1-5; 11 bases fit TRBD1. This CDR3 region has 13 residues. Looked up from germline, CDR1 is MDHEN and CDR2 is SYDVKM. V was clipped by 11 bases and J by 7 bases; unmatched bases: 7. In DNA, the CDR3 is TGTGCCGTTTTCCGGGACAGGGGGCAGCCCCAGCATTTT. Residues: CAVFRDRGQPQHF.

The chain links TRBV1 to TRBJ2-3; the table's D call, TRBD1, was not checked against the DNA. TRBV1 is a pseudogene. The CDR3 runs 15 residues. This chain's CDR3 is CASSRGGQGADTQYF. CDR3 DNA: TGCGCCAGCAGCCGAGGGGGACAGGGGGCAGATACGCAGTATTTT.

This chain links TRBV19 with TRBJ2-5; 10 positions match TRBD2. The germline V gene encodes CDR1 LNHDA and CDR2 SQIVND (reference sequence). Germline trimming cut 4 bases from V and 3 bases from J; bases unmatched to any gene: 11. CDR3 length: 17 residues. CDR3 in amino acids: CASSTPGGSGREETQYF. CDR3 DNA sequence: TGTGCCAGTAGTACCCCAGGAGGAAGCGGGAGGGAAGAGACCCAGTACTTC.

In its sample, this clone was seen a few times. The chain links TRBV23-1 to TRBJ2-7, with D uncertain. TRBV23-1 is an ORF; its function is uncertain. With 6 bases removed from V and 3 bases from J, the gap between germline ends came to 15 bases. This CDR3 has 14 residues. This chain's CDR3 is CASSQDRTDYEQYF. CDR3 sequence (DNA): TGCGCCAGCAGCCAAGATCGAACGGACTACGAGCAGTACTTC.

By share, this clone counts as medium-sized (0.01 to 0.1%). This sequence joins TRBV7-4 and TRBJ2-1; no clear D. This CDR3 has 13 residues. V was shortened by 2 bases and J by 4 bases, with 6 bases between the two germline ends. Germline-derived CDR1 and CDR2 are SGHVT and SQSDAQ. The CDR3 DNA sequence: TGTGCCAGCAGCTTAACAACTTACAATGAGCAGTTCTTC. Translated: CASSLTTYNEQFF.

This clone is classed as large. This rearrangement joins TRBV28 to TRBJ1-1; 7 bases fit TRBD1. Germline CDR1 MDHEN, CDR2 SYDVKM. Trimming removed 6 bases from V and 1 base from J; junction bases left unmatched: 5. The CDR3 covers 14 residues. The CDR3 loop reads CASRSQGGNTEAFF. CDR3 DNA sequence: TGTGCCAGCAGATCTCAGGGGGGGAACACTGAAGCTTTCTTT.

The genes are TRBV19 and TRBJ2-1, with D possibly matching TRBD2 (6 bases). CDR3 length: 15 amino acids. V lost 5 bases to trimming and J lost 7 bases, with 18 bases between them. Germline V gene data show CDR1 as LNHDA and CDR2 as SQIVND (reference sequence). For the CDR3, the DNA is TGTGCCAGTAGTCGAGTGGGGGGAGTTGGAAATGAGCAGTTCTTC. It codes for CASSRVGGVGNEQFF.

The chain has TRBV18 and TRBJ1-4, with D hard to call. The CDR3 length is 15 residues. Germline V gene data show CDR1 as KGHSH and CDR2 as LQKENI. Trimming shortened V by 2 bases and J by 4 bases, and 11 bases separated the two germline ends. The CDR3 region is CASSPGPERNEKLFF. In DNA, the CDR3 is TGTGCCAGCTCACCAGGACCGGAACGTAATGAAAAACTGTTTTTT.

The gene calls are TRBV19 and TRBJ2-7; tentative D call: TRBD2 (7 bases). CDR1 LNHDA and CDR2 SQIVND come from the germline V gene (reference sequence). Trimming shortened V by 6 bases and J by 6 bases, and 27 bases separated the two germline ends. The CDR3 sequence is 17 residues long. CDR3 sequence reads: CASSLKGRGTPSGEQYF. The DNA of the CDR3 is TGTGCCAGTAGCCTCAAAGGGAGGGGGACTCCTTCAGGCGAGCAGTACTTC.